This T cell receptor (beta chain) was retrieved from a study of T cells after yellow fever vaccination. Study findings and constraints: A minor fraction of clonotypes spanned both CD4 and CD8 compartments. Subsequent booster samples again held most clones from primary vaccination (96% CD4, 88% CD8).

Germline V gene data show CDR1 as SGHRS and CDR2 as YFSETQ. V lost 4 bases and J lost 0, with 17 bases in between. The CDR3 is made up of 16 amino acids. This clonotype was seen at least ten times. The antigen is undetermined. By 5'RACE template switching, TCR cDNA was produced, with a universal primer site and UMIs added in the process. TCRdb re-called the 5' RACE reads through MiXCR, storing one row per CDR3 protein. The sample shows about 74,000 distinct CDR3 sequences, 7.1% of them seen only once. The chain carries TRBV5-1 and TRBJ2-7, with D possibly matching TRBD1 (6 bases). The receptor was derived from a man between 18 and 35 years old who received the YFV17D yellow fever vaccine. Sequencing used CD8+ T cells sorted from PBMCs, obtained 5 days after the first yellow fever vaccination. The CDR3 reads CASSTKTGSTSYEQYV. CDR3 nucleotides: TGCGCCAGCAGCACCAAAACAGGGAGTACCTCCTACGAGCAGTACGTC.